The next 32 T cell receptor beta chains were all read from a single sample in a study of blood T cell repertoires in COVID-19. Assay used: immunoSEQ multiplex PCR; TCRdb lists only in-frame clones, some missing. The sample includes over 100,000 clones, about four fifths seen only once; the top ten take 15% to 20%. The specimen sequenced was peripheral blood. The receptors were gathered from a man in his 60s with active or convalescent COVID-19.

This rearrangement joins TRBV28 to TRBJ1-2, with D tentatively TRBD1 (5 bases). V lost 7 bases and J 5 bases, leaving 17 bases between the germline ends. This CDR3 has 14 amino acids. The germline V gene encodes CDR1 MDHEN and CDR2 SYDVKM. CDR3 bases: TGTGCCAGCAAAGGAGCACCGGGGGGTTATGGCTACACCTTC. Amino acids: CASKGAPGGYGYTF.

CDR3 DNA: TGTGCCAGCAGCTTAATGGCGGGAGGGGCTGAAGCTTTCTTT. It yields the protein CASSLMAGGAEAFF. The chain links TRBV11-2 to TRBJ1-1; TRBD1 might be the D (5 bases). The CDR3 loop spans 14 amino acids. Germline V lookup: CDR1 SGHAT, CDR2 FQNNGV. Trimming took 2 bases from V and 6 from J, leaving 13 bases between them.

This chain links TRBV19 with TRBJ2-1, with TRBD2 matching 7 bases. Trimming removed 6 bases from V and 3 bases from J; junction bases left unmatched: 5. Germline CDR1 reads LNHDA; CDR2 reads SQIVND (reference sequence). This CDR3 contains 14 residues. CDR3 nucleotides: TGTGCCAGTAGCCTTTGGACTAGCTACAATGAGCAGTTCTTC. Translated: CASSLWTSYNEQFF.

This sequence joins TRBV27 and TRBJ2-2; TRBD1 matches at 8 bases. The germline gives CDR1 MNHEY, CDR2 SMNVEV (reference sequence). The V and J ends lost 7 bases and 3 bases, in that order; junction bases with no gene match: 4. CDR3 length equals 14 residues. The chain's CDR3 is CASTRGLDTGELFF. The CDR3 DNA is TGTGCCAGCACCAGGGGGCTCGACACCGGGGAGCTGTTTTTT.

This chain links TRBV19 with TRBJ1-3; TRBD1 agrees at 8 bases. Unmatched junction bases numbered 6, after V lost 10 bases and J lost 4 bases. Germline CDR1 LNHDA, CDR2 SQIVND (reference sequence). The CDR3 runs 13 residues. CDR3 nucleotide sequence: TGTGCCACTACGGCAGGGGGCGGAAACACCATATATTTT. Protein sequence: CATTAGGGNTIYF. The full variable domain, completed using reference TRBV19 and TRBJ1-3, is DGGITQSPKYLFRKEGQNVTLSCEQNLNHDAMYWYRQDPGQGLRLIYYSQIVNDFQKGDIAEGYSVSREKKESFPLTVTSAQKNPTAFYLCATTAGGGNTIYFGEGSWLTVV.

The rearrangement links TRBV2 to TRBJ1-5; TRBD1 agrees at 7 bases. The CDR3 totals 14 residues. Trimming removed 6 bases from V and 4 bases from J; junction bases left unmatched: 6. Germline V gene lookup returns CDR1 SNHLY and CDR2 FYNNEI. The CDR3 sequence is CASRGTAYNQPQHF. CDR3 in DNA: TGTGCCAGCAGGGGGACAGCCTATAATCAGCCCCAGCATTTT.

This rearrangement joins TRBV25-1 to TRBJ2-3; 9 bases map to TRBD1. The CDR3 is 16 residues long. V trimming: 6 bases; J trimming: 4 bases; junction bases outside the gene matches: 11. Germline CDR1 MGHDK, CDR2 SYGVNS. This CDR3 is CASSANRGPRADTQYF. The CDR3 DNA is TGTGCCAGCAGCGCTAACAGGGGGCCGCGAGCAGATACGCAGTATTTT.

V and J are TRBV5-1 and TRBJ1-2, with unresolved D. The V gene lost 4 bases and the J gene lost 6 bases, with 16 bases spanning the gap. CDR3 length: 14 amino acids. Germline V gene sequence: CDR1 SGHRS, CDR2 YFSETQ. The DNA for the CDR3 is TGCGCCAGCAGCCTAGGACCGGGAGGGAATGGCTACACCTTC. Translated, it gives CASSLGPGGNGYTF.

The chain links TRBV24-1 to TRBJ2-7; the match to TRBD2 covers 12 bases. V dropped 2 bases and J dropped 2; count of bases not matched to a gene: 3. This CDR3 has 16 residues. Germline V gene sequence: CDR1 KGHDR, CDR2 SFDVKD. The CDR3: CATSDSASGRAYEQYF. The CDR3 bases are TGTGCCACCAGTGATTCCGCTAGCGGGAGGGCCTACGAGCAGTACTTC.

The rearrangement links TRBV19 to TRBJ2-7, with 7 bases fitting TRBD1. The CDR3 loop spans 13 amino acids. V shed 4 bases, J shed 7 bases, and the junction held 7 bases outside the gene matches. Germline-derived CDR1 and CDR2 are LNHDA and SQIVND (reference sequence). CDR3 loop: CASSTDRAEEQYF. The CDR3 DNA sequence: TGTGCCAGTAGTACAGACAGGGCGGAGGAGCAGTACTTC. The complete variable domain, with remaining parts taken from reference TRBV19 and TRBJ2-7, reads DGGITQSPKYLFRKEGQNVTLSCEQNLNHDAMYWYRQDPGQGLRLIYYSQIVNDFQKGDIAEGYSVSREKKESFPLTVTSAQKNPTAFYLCASSTDRAEEQYFGPGTRLTVT.

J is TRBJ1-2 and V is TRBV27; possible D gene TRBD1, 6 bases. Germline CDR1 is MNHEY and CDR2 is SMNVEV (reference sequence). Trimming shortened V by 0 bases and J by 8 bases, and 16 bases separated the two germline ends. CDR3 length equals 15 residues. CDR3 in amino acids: CASSLSPHTGSGYTF. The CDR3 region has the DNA TGTGCCAGCAGTTTATCTCCACATACAGGGAGCGGCTACACCTTC.

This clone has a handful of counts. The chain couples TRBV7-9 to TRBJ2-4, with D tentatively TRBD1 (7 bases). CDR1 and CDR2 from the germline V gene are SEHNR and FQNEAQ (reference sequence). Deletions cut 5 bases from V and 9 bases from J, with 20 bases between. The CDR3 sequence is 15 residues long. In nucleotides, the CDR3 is TGTGCCAGCAGCCCTCCTGGAGGGGGCTCCGGCATTCAGTACTTC. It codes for CASSPPGGGSGIQYF.

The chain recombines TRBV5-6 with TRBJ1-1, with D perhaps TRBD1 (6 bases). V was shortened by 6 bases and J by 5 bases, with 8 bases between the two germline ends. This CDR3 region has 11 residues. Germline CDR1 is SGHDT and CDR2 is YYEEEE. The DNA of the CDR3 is TGTGCCAGCAAAAGGGGGACTGAAGCTTTCTTT. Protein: CASKRGTEAFF.

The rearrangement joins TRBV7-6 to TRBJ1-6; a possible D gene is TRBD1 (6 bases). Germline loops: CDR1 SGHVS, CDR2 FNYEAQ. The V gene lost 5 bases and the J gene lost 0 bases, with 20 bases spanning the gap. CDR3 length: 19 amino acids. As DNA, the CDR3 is TGTGCCAGCAGCCTCCGGGACAACGTAGCAGACTCCTATAATTCACCCCTCCACTTT. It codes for CASSLRDNVADSYNSPLHF.

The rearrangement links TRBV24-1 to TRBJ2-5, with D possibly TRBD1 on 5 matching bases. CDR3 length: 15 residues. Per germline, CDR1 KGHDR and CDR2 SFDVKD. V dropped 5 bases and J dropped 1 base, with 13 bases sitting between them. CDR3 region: CATSGTQGAQETQYF. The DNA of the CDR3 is TGTGCCACCAGTGGTACCCAGGGCGCCCAAGAGACCCAGTACTTC.

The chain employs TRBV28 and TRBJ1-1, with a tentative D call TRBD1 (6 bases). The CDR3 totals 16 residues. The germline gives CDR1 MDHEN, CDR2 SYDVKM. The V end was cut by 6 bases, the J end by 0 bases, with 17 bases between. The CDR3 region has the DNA TGTGCCAGCAGCCTCCCCTTGACAGGTCTGAACACTGAAGCTTTCTTT. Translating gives CASSLPLTGLNTEAFF.

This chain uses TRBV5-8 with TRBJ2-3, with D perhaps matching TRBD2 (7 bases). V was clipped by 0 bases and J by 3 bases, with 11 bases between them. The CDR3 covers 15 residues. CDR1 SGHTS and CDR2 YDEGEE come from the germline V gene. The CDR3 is CASSLGRGGTDTQYF. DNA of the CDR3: TGTGCCAGCAGCTTGGGCAGGGGAGGGACAGATACGCAGTATTTT.

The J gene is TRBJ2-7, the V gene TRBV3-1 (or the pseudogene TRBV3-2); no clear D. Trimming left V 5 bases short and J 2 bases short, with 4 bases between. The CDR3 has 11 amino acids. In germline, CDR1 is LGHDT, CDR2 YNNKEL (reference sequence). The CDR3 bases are TGTGCCAGCAGCTCCACCTACGAGCAGTACTTC. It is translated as CASSSTYEQYF.

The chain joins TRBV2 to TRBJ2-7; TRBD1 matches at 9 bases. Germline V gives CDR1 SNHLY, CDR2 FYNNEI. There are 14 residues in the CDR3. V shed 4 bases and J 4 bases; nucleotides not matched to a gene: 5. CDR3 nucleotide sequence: TGTGCCAGCAGTGTCTTCGGACAGGGGTACGAGCAGTACTTC. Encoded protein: CASSVFGQGYEQYF. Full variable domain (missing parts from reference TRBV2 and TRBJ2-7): EPEVTQTPSHQVTQMGQEVILRCVPISNHLYFYWYRQILGQKVEFLVSFYNNEISEKSEIFDDQFSVERPDGSNFTLKIRSTKLEDSAMYFCASSVFGQGYEQYFGPGTRLTVT.

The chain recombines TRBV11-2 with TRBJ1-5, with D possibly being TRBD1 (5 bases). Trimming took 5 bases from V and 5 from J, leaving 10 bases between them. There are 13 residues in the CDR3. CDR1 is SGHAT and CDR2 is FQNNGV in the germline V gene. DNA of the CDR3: TGTGCCAGCAGCCGGTCGACAGATCAGCCCCAGCATTTT. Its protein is CASSRSTDQPQHF.

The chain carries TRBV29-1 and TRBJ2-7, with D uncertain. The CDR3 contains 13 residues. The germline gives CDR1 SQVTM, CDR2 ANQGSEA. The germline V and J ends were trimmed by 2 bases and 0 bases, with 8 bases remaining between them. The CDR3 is CSVEIASSYEQYF. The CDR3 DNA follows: TGCAGCGTTGAAATTGCGAGCTCCTACGAGCAGTACTTC.

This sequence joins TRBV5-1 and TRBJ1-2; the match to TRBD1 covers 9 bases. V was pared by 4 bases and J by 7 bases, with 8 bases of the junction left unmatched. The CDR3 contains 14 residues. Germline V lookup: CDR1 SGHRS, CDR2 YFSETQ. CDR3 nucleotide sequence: TGCGCCAGCAGCAGTGGACAGGGGTTGAGTGGCTACACCTTC. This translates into CASSSGQGLSGYTF.

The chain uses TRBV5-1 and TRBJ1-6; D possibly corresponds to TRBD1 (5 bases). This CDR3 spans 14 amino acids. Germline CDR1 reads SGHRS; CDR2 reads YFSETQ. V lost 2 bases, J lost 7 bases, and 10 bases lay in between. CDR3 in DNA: TGCGCCAGCAGCTTAGCACAGGACAATTCACCCCTCCACTTT. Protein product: CASSLAQDNSPLHF. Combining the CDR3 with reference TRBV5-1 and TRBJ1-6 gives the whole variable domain KAGVTQTPRYLIKTRGQQVTLSCSPISGHRSVSWYQQTPGQGLQFLFEYFSETQRNKGNFPGRFSGRQFSNSRSEMNVSTLELGDSALYLCASSLAQDNSPLHFGNGTRLTVT.

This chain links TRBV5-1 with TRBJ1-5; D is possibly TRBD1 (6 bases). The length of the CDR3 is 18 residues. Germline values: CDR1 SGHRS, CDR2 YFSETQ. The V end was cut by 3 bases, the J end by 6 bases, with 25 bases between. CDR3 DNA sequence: TGCGCCAGCAGCTCCCACCTAAACACGGGGGGCGCCAGTCAGCCCCAGCATTTT. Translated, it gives CASSSHLNTGGASQPQHF.

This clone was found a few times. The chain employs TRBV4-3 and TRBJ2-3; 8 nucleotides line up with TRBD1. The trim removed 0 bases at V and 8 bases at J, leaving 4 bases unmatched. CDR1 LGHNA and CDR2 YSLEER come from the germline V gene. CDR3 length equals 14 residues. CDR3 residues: CASSQEYDRGTQYF. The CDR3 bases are TGCGCCAGCAGCCAAGAATACGACAGGGGTACGCAGTATTTT.

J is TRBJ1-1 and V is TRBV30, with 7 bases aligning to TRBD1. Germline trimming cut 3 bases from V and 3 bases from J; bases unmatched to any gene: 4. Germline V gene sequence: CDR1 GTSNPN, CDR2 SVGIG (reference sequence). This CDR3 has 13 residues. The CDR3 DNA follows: TGTGCCTGGAGCCCCGACAGGGACACTGAAGCTTTCTTT. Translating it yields CAWSPDRDTEAFF. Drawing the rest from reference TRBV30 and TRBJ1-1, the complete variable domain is SQTIHQWPATLVQPVGSPLSLECTVEGTSNPNLYWYRQAAGRGLQLLFYSVGIGQISSEVPQNLSASRPQDRQFILSSKKLLLSDSGFYLCAWSPDRDTEAFFGQGTRLTVV.

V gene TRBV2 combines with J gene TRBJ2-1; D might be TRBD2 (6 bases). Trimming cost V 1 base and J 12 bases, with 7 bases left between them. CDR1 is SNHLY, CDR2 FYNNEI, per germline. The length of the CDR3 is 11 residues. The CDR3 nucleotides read TGTGCCAGCAGTGAAGGGGGAGGGCAGTTCTTC. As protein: CASSEGGGQFF.

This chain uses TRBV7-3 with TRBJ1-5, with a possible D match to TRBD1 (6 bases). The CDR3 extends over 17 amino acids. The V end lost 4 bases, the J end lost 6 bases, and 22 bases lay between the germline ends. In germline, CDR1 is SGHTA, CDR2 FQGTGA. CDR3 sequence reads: CASSCDDRDKTLQPQHF. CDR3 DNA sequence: TGTGCCAGCAGCTGTGATGACCGGGACAAGACCCTTCAGCCCCAGCATTTT.

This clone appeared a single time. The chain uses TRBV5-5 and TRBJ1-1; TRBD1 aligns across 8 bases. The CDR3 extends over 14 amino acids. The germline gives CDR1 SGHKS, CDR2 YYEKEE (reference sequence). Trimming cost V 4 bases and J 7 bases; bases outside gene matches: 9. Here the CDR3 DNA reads TGTGCCAGCAGCCCCGGGACAGGCCCTTATGAAGCTTTCTTT. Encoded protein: CASSPGTGPYEAFF.

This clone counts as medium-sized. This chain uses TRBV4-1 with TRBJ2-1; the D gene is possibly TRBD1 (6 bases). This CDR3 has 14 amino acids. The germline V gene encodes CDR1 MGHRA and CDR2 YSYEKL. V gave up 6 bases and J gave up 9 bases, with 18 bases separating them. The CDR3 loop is CASSYDTRGGEQFF. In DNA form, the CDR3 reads TGCGCCAGCAGTTACGACACCCGAGGGGGTGAGCAGTTCTTC.

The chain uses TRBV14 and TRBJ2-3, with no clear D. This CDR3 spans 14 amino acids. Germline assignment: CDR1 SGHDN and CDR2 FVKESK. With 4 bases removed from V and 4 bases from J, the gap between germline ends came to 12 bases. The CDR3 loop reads CASSLVQSPDTQYF. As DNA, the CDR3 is TGTGCCAGCAGCCTCGTCCAGTCCCCAGATACGCAGTATTTT. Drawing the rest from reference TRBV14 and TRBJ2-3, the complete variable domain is EAGVTQFPSHSVIEKGQTVTLRCDPISGHDNLYWYRRVMGKEIKFLLHFVKESKQDESGMPNNRFLAERTGGTYSTLKVQPAELEDSGVYFCASSLVQSPDTQYFGPGTRLTVL.

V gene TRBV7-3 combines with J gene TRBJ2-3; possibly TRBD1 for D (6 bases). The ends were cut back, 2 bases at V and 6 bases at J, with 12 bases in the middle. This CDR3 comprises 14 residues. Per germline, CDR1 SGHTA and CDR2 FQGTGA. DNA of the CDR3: TGTGCCAGCAGCTTAGCTACGGGACACGATACGCAGTATTTT. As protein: CASSLATGHDTQYF. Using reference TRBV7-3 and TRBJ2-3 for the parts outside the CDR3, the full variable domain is GAGVSQTPSNKVTEKGKYVELRCDPISGHTALYWYRQSLGQGPEFLIYFQGTGAADDSGLPNDRFFAVRPEGSVSTLKIQRTERGDSAVYLCASSLATGHDTQYFGPGTRLTVL.